The clone carrying this T cell receptor (beta chain) has more than one count but fewer than ten. No antigen is known for it. PCR involved 60 Vbeta and 13 Jbeta primers. Some clones are missing from TCRdb's copy, which holds only in-frame ones; the method was immunoSEQ multiplex PCR. Of 90,000 to 100,000 clones listed, roughly 69% were seen once; the top ten hold 2.7%. The CDR3 is 15 residues long. Germline V CDR1 and CDR2: SGHTA, FQGNSA. The ends were cut back, 2 bases at V and 0 bases at J, with 11 bases in the middle. This sample was included in a study of cytomegalovirus exposure and HLA in healthy donors. General study points: Several of the most significant clusters appeared, in a later analysis, to be linked to common viral pathogens. In a later analysis, the majority of CMV-associated beta chains seemingly showed HLA restriction. Immune exposure was documented only through CMV serostatus.

Donors sampled were nominally healthy, though unrecorded immune exposures were likely. The chain is built from TRBV7-2 and TRBJ2-7; possible D gene TRBD1, 6 bases. Material: PBMCs. The clonotype comes from a man in his fifties or sixties in good health and CMV-seronegative. This CDR3 is CASSLIRGSSYEQYF. DNA for the CDR3: TGTGCCAGCAGCTTAATAAGGGGGAGCTCCTACGAGCAGTACTTC.